These 2 T cell receptor beta chains came from one sample sequenced in a study of breast tumors, draining lymph nodes, adjacent tissues. The lymph nodes were axillary draining lymph nodes from breast cancer patients. TCRdb re-derived calls from the multiplex PCR reads in MiXCR, one entry per CDR3 protein. Altogether around 150,000 distinct CDR3 sequences are present, approximately 20% being singletons, with the ten largest covering roughly 2.5%. The sequenced sample consisted of axillary lymph node tissue. These receptors came from a female donor with breast cancer. Some clones in this sample may be carry-over from other donors' samples.

Concerning this clonotype: Because it lacks the conserved phenylalanine or tryptophan at the end, this CDR3 is likely a read error. The rearrangement links TRBV6-2 or TRBV6-3 to TRBJ1-2; a possible D gene is TRBD1 (5 bases). Germline V gene lookup returns CDR1 MNHEY and CDR2 SVGEGT. V was clipped by 3 bases and J by 8 bases, with 13 bases between them. The CDR3 sequence is 13 residues long. The CDR3 protein is CASSYSSGTGYTL. The CDR3 DNA follows: TGTGCCAGCAGTTATTCCTCCGGGACGGGCTACACCCTC.

This clonotype occurred many times. The chain carries TRBV5-1 and TRBJ2-1; 10 bases map to TRBD2. J lost 0 bases, V lost 2 bases, and 2 bases had no gene match. The CDR3 extends over 16 amino acids. Germline V lookup: CDR1 SGHRS, CDR2 YFSETQ. This chain's CDR3 is CASSLLAGSSYNEQFF. CDR3 in DNA: TGCGCCAGCAGCTTACTAGCGGGGAGCTCCTACAATGAGCAGTTCTTC.